Following are 8 T cell receptor beta chains from one sample sequenced in a study of cytomegalovirus exposure and HLA in healthy donors. Profiling relied on immunoSEQ multiplex PCR, and the TCRdb table lists in-frame clones only, not all of them. Seen here are over 200,000 clones, about nine tenths observed once, and the top ten hold roughly 2%. Source material: PBMCs. The receptor source for this set is a woman aged 18-29 years in good health and CMV-seropositive.

The chain is built from TRBV6-6 and TRBJ2-2; TRBD2 aligns across 12 bases. Germline-derived CDR1 and CDR2 are MNHNY and SVGAGI (reference sequence). The V gene end was trimmed by 2 bases and the J gene end by 6 bases; junction bases not matched to a gene: 4. This CDR3 contains 16 residues. The CDR3 region has the DNA TGTGCCAGCAGTTACGGGACTAGCGGGCCCGCCGGGGAGCTGTTTTTT. This sequence encodes CASSYGTSGPAGELFF.

This clone was picked up a small number of times. The V call is TRBV5-1, the J call TRBJ2-1, with TRBD2 matching 10 bases. This CDR3 has 14 amino acids. Trimming cost V 5 bases and J 6 bases; bases outside gene matches: 5. Per germline, CDR1 SGHRS and CDR2 YFSETQ. The CDR3 nucleotides are TGCGCCAGCAGGAACCCTAGCGGGGGCAATGAGCAGTTCTTC. Translation: CASRNPSGGNEQFF.

This clone was seen once. This same CDR3 is encoded by further DNA sequences in the sample. The chain uses TRBV27 and TRBJ1-5, with D unclear. The CDR3 runs to 14 residues. Between the trimmed V and J ends, which lost 3 bases and 3 bases, there was a span of 9 bases. The germline V gene has CDR1 MNHEY and CDR2 SMNVEV (reference sequence). The chain's CDR3 is CASSFSGNNQPQHF. For the CDR3, the DNA is TGTGCCAGCAGTTTTTCGGGGAACAATCAGCCCCAGCATTTT.

This clone has a single count. The rearrangement links TRBV5-7 to TRBJ2-7, with 8 bases identical to TRBD1. TRBV5-7 falls under the ORF class, with uncertain function. Trimming removed 1 base from V and 7 bases from J; junction bases left unmatched: 19. The CDR3 covers 18 residues. The DNA of the CDR3 is TGTGCCAGCAGCTTGTGCCGCGACGGTGGGACAGGTGGATCAGAGCAGTACTTC. It is translated as CASSLCRDGGTGGSEQYF.

The rearrangement links TRBV9 to TRBJ2-7, with D tentatively TRBD2 (5 bases). In germline, CDR1 is SGDLS, CDR2 YYNGEE. This CDR3 spans 15 amino acids. The V end lost 0 bases, the J end lost 0 bases, and 10 bases lay between the germline ends. CDR3 in amino acids: CASSVAGKSSYEQYF. The DNA of the CDR3 is TGTGCCAGCAGCGTAGCGGGGAAAAGCTCCTACGAGCAGTACTTC.

V usage is TRBV29-1 and J usage is TRBJ2-7; D gene unclear. V was shortened by 4 bases and J by 0 bases, with 13 bases between the two germline ends. The CDR3 is 14 amino acids. Germline V gives CDR1 SQVTM, CDR2 ANQGSEA. The CDR3 spells CSVGSRQRSYEQYF. The CDR3 DNA is TGCAGCGTTGGGTCGAGACAACGCTCCTACGAGCAGTACTTC.

In its sample, this clone was seen once. This chain links TRBV4-1 with TRBJ2-1, with TRBD2 matching over 7 bases. The CDR3 is 16 amino acids. Per the germline V gene, CDR1 is MGHRA and CDR2 is YSYEKL. V trimming: 4 bases; J trimming: 6 bases; junction bases outside the gene matches: 12. CDR3 protein: CASSLPGRPSGNEQFF. The CDR3 region has the DNA TGCGCCAGCAGCCTTCCCGGAAGACCTAGCGGCAATGAGCAGTTCTTC.

This rearrangement joins TRBV28 to TRBJ2-5; 8 bases agree with TRBD1. This CDR3 spans 15 amino acids. Looked up from germline, CDR1 is MDHEN and CDR2 is SYDVKM. Unmatched junction bases numbered 11, after V lost 6 bases and J lost 5 bases. CDR3 residues: CASSFTGGLGETQYF. The CDR3 DNA sequence: TGTGCCAGCAGCTTCACAGGGGGTTTAGGGGAGACCCAGTACTTC. Supplemented by reference TRBV28 and TRBJ2-5, the full variable domain reads DVKVTQSSRYLVKRTGEKVFLECVQDMDHENMFWYRQDPGLGLRLIYFSYDVKMKEKGDIPEGYSVSREKKERFSLILESASTNQTSMYLCASSFTGGLGETQYFGPGTRLLVL.